Described below is a single TCR beta chain sequence and its context. No antigen is known for it. RNA extraction and reverse transcription yielded cDNA as sequencing template. Only in-frame clones appear in the TCRdb table, and some are missing; sequencing was by immunoSEQ multiplex PCR. The sample yields over 95,000 clones, less than 70% seen once. Treatment here: oral pan-JAK inhibitor, 5-10 mg twice daily. This sample is part of a study of CD8+ T cells in alopecia areata. General study findings and limits: Mice showed TCR sharing more clearly than patients did, possibly owing to HLA. Many expanded lesional clones stayed in scalp and blood while on tofacitinib. Resident alphabeta T-cell populations of normal skin are likewise subject to sequencing in scalp samples.

Germline values: CDR1 MNHEY, CDR2 SVGAGI. The CDR3 runs 15 residues. V gave up 2 bases and J gave up 3 bases; unmatched junction bases: 7. The chain uses TRBV6-5 and TRBJ2-7; 7 nucleotides match TRBD2. This receptor was obtained from a human donor with alopecia areata. This specimen consisted of CD4+ T cells sorted from blood, obtained at week 24, from a patient treated with tofacitinib. The CDR3 spells CASSYVGGGNYEQYF. The CDR3 nucleotides read TGTGCCAGCAGTTACGTAGGCGGGGGAAACTACGAGCAGTACTTC.